A single T cell receptor (beta chain) is shown here with its context. This sample is drawn from a study of control samples from healthy donors and cancer patients. This table comes from immunoSEQ multiplex PCR, and its TCRdb copy is limited to in-frame clones, with some not included. The sample has 85,000 to 100,000 clones; 82% are singletons. Losses at the gene ends were 0 bases for V and 1 base for J; bases not matched to a gene: 5. The CDR3 is 16 amino acids. Germline V gene lookup returns CDR1 SGHRS and CDR2 YFSETQ. The specimen sequenced was blood. The J gene is TRBJ2-3, the V gene TRBV5-1, with 7 bases that match TRBD2. The origin of this receptor is a man in his 60s in good health. The CDR3 region has the DNA TGCGCCAGCAGCTTGGGTGGCAGCGGGGGCACAGATACGCAGTATTTT. This translates into CASSLGGSGGTDTQYF. The whole variable domain, filled in from reference TRBV5-1 and TRBJ2-3, reads KAGVTQTPRYLIKTRGQQVTLSCSPISGHRSVSWYQQTPGQGLQFLFEYFSETQRNKGNFPGRFSGRQFSNSRSEMNVSTLELGDSALYLCASSLGGSGGTDTQYFGPGTRLTVL.